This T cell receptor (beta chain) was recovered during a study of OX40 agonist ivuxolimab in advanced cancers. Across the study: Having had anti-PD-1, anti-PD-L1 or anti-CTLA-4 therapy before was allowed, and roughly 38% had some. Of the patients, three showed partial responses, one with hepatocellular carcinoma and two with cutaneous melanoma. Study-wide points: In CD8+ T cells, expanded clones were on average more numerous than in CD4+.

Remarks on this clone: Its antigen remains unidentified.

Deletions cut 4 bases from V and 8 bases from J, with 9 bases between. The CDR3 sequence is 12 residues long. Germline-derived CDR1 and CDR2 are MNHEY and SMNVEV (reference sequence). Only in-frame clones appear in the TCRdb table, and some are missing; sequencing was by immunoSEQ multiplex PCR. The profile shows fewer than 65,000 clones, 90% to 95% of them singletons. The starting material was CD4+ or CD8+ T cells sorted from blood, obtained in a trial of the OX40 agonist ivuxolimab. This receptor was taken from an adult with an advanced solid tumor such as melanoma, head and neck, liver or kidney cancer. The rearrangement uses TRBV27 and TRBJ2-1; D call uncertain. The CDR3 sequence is CASSSLGDEQFF. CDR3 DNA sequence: TGTGCCAGCAGTTCCCTGGGCGATGAGCAGTTCTTC.